The 9 T cell receptor beta chains in this list originate from one sample, sequenced in a study of shared clonotypes between healthy human individuals. CD8 cells regarded as naive lacked CD45RO, were positively chosen for CCR7, and omitted terminally differentiated effector memory CD45RA+ cells. The table came from immunoSEQ multiplex PCR; TCRdb's copy has only in-frame clones and leaves some out. Here the sample spans roughly 2 million clones, approximately 94% being singletons. The material sequenced was naive CD8+ T cells sorted from blood. The receptor source for this set is a man younger than 35 in good health.

The V and J genes are TRBV29-1 and TRBJ2-7; D is unresolved. This CDR3 is built from 11 residues. Germline-derived CDR1 and CDR2 are SQVTM and ANQGSEA. The V end lost 5 bases, the J end lost 12 bases, and 17 bases lay between the germline ends. DNA of the CDR3: TGCAGCGTTAGCATAGACGGCGAGGCGTACTTC. As protein: CSVSIDGEAYF.

In DNA form, the CDR3 reads TGTGCCAGCAGTTTACTCGGGACAGGGGAGCATGGCTACACCTTC. Its translation is CASSLLGTGEHGYTF. This chain links TRBV27 with TRBJ1-2, with 10 bases matching TRBD1. CDR3 length: 15 amino acids. Germline CDR1 is MNHEY and CDR2 is SMNVEV (reference sequence). With 2 bases clipped from V and 6 bases from J, the junction kept 6 bases outside the gene matches.

V usage is TRBV19 and J usage is TRBJ1-3, with 7 nucleotides matching TRBD1. The CDR3 length is 16 residues. J was trimmed by 6 bases and V by 1 base; bases with no gene match: 9. Germline V lookup: CDR1 LNHDA, CDR2 SQIVND (reference sequence). The CDR3 reads CASSIAPGQGVNTIYF. The DNA for the CDR3 is TGTGCCAGTAGTATAGCCCCGGGCCAGGGGGTAAACACCATATATTTT.

The rearrangement uses TRBV27 and TRBJ2-3; 11 bases line up with TRBD2. The CDR3 has 16 residues. Germline CDR1 reads MNHEY; CDR2 reads SMNVEV (reference sequence). V lost 5 bases to trimming and J lost 4 bases; unmatched junction nucleotides: 8. The CDR3: CASSPRTSGFSDTQYF. CDR3 sequence (DNA): TGTGCCAGCAGTCCACGGACTAGCGGGTTCTCAGATACGCAGTATTTT.

The J gene is TRBJ2-2, the V gene TRBV14; D call uncertain. V shed 5 bases and J shed 4 bases, with 8 bases lying between them. The CDR3 covers 13 residues. Germline CDR1 SGHDN, CDR2 FVKESK. The CDR3 nucleotides are TGTGCCAGCAGCGTCACGATCACCGGGGAGCTGTTTTTT. As protein: CASSVTITGELFF.

This rearrangement joins TRBV11-2 to TRBJ1-1; D remains ambiguous. CDR1 is SGHAT, CDR2 FQNNGV, per germline. V lost 3 bases and J 1 base, leaving 9 bases between the germline ends. CDR3 length: 14 residues. Here the CDR3 reads CASSFHHRNTEAFF. The CDR3 region has the DNA TGTGCCAGCAGCTTCCACCACCGGAACACTGAAGCTTTCTTT.

The chain is built from TRBV7-9 and TRBJ1-6; TRBD1 aligns across 10 bases. With V trimmed by 2 bases and J by 10 bases, 5 bases remained unmatched. The CDR3 contains 15 residues. CDR1 is SEHNR and CDR2 is FQNEAQ in the germline V gene (reference sequence). The CDR3 is CASSLIGTGDSPLHF. In DNA form, the CDR3 reads TGTGCCAGCAGCTTAATCGGGACAGGGGACTCACCCCTCCACTTT.

The chain is built from TRBV2 and TRBJ2-3; unclear D gene. The germline V gene encodes CDR1 SNHLY and CDR2 FYNNEI. V lost 2 bases and J lost 9, with 9 bases in between. The CDR3 extends over 12 amino acids. The CDR3 here is CASSELEATQYF. CDR3 bases: TGTGCCAGCAGTGAATTAGAAGCGACGCAGTATTTT.

The chain combines TRBV5-1 with TRBJ1-1; D is undetermined. This CDR3 spans 13 amino acids. Deletions cut 4 bases from V and 3 bases from J, with 10 bases between. Germline CDR1 reads SGHRS; CDR2 reads YFSETQ. This CDR3 is CASSLPLHTEAFF. The CDR3 DNA follows: TGCGCCAGCAGCCTCCCCTTACACACTGAAGCTTTCTTT.